A single sample is the source of the 30 T cell receptor beta chains below, sequenced in a study of blood T cells in healthy people across ages. A sample-barcoded 5' primer and a J-beta primer mix were used in a second PCR of about 6 to 11 cycles. TCRdb called the 5' RACE reads again in MiXCR, with one record for every CDR3 protein. The data contain roughly 1 million distinct CDR3 sequences, roughly a quarter of them singletons. The same specimen was also included in a second study, on T cells of mothers and their children.

Input material: blood. The receptors originated from a girl aged 2-15 years in good health.

Comments on this clonotype: One end of the junction does not line up with germline, which may come from a read error. The chain couples TRBV5-1 to TRBJ2-2, with D perhaps TRBD2 (5 bases). Germline V gene data show CDR1 as SGHRS and CDR2 as YFSETQ. The CDR3 runs 14 residues. CDR3: CASNSVANTGERFF. The CDR3 DNA sequence: TGCGCCAGCAACAGCGTCGCGAACACCGGGGAGCGGTTTTTT. The full variable domain, with the rest looked up from reference TRBV5-1 and TRBJ2-2, is KAGVTQTPRYLIKTRGQQVTLSCSPISGHRSVSWYQQTPGQGLQFLFEYFSETQRNKGNFPGRFSGRQFSNSRSEMNVSTLELGDSALYLCASNSVANTGERFFGEGSRLTVL.

The chain carries TRBV7-2 and TRBJ2-7; D gene ambiguous. Germline CDR1 SGHTA, CDR2 FQGNSA. The CDR3 is 14 amino acids. The V end was cut by 3 bases, the J end by 7 bases, with 16 bases between. CDR3 bases: TGTGCCAGCAGCTTGAGTCTAGGTTTAAGGGAGCAGTACTTC. Protein: CASSLSLGLREQYF. The full variable domain, rest sourced from reference TRBV7-2 and TRBJ2-7, is GAGVSQSPSNKVTEKGKDVELRCDPISGHTALYWYRQSLGQGLEFLIYFQGNSAPDKSGLPSDRFSAERTGGSVSTLTIQRTQQEDSAVYLCASSLSLGLREQYFGPGTRLTVT.

This chain links TRBV6-2 or TRBV6-3 with TRBJ1-2; tentative D call: TRBD1 (5 bases). The germline CDR1 and CDR2 sequences are MNHEY and SVGEGT. Trimming stripped 7 bases from V and 7 bases from J, with 16 bases between. The CDR3 is 13 amino acids. CDR3 DNA sequence: TGTGCCAGCAAAGGACATGCGAGTGGTGGCTACACCTTC. Translation: CASKGHASGGYTF.

CDR3 in DNA: TGTGCCAGCAGCTTCGTCACAGGGCAAGAGACCCAGTACTTC. Translating gives CASSFVTGQETQYF. The chain employs TRBV11-3 and TRBJ2-5, with D perhaps matching TRBD1 (6 bases). CDR1 and CDR2 (germline): SGHNT, YENEEA. This CDR3 is built from 14 residues. V lost 3 bases and J lost 2, with 10 bases in between.

This clonotype has ten or more counts. The rearrangement joins TRBV28 to TRBJ2-7; D is unresolved. Looked up from germline, CDR1 is MDHEN and CDR2 is SYDVKM. CDR3 length: 11 amino acids. V dropped 5 bases and J dropped 2 bases, with 4 bases sitting between them. The CDR3: CASSDPYEQYF. CDR3 coding DNA: TGTGCCAGCAGTGACCCCTACGAGCAGTACTTC.

Only a few counts were recorded for this clonotype. V usage is TRBV6-5 and J usage is TRBJ1-1; D is unresolved. With 0 bases removed from V and 3 bases from J, the gap between germline ends came to 11 bases. The CDR3 length is 15 residues. Germline assignment: CDR1 MNHEY and CDR2 SVGAGI. The CDR3, as DNA: TGTGCCAGCAGTTACTCGCCGGCCGGGCACACTGAAGCTTTCTTT. Its translation: CASSYSPAGHTEAFF.

The chain carries TRBV5-6 and TRBJ1-2; perhaps TRBD1 as D (6 bases). Germline V CDR1 and CDR2: SGHDT, YYEEEE. CDR3 length: 16 amino acids. V dropped 1 base and J dropped 4 bases, with 17 bases sitting between them. The CDR3 region has the DNA TGTGCCAGCAGCTTGAACCGATGGACAGTCGGCTATGGCTACACCTTC. This sequence encodes CASSLNRWTVGYGYTF.

In this sample, this clonotype turned up a few times. V usage is TRBV27 and J usage is TRBJ1-2; D gene uncertain. The CDR3 consists of 14 residues. V was pared by 3 bases and J by 5 bases, with 13 bases between. The germline V gene encodes CDR1 MNHEY and CDR2 SMNVEV (reference sequence). The CDR3 region is CASSLFPGNYGYTF. CDR3 nucleotide sequence: TGTGCCAGCAGTTTGTTCCCGGGGAATTATGGCTACACCTTC.

The chain employs TRBV24-1 and TRBJ2-5; 10 nucleotides match TRBD2. The CDR3 is 16 amino acids. Germline V lookup: CDR1 KGHDR, CDR2 SFDVKD. V gave up 4 bases and J gave up 2 bases; unmatched junction bases: 6. The CDR3 sequence is CATSDPLLAGQETQYF. The CDR3 DNA sequence: TGTGCCACCAGTGACCCGCTACTAGCGGGGCAAGAGACCCAGTACTTC.

This chain links TRBV24-1 with TRBJ2-3; 9 nucleotides agree with TRBD1. CDR3 length equals 16 residues. Germline CDR1 reads KGHDR; CDR2 reads SFDVKD. V gave up 3 bases and J gave up 4 bases; unmatched junction bases: 7. This CDR3 is CATSDNTGTGPDTQYF. The CDR3 DNA reads as TGTGCCACCAGTGATAATACCGGGACAGGGCCAGATACGCAGTATTTT.

The table lists this clonotype with a few counts. The rearrangement uses TRBV4-1 and TRBJ1-4; D is possibly TRBD1 (5 bases). This CDR3 contains 12 residues. The ends were cut back, 2 bases at V and 10 bases at J, with 8 bases in the middle. Germline V CDR1 and CDR2: MGHRA, YSYEKL. The CDR3 DNA reads as TGCGCCAGCAGCCAACGGGACGCAAAACTGTTTTTT. It codes for CASSQRDAKLFF.

This clonotype was seen a few times. The chain links TRBV7-9 to TRBJ2-3; 8 positions agree with TRBD1. In germline, CDR1 is SEHNR, CDR2 FQNEAQ (reference sequence). Trimming took 4 bases from V and 0 from J; bases not matched to a gene: 9. The CDR3 is made up of 17 amino acids. The CDR3 DNA follows: TGTGCCAGCAGCTCCGCTCAGGGGGCTATCAGCACAGATACGCAGTATTTT. This sequence encodes CASSSAQGAISTDTQYF.

This chain joins TRBV2 and TRBJ2-1; possibly TRBD1 for D (5 bases). The V gene lost 5 bases and the J gene lost 13 bases, with 15 bases spanning the gap. The CDR3 sequence is 12 residues long. Germline V gene sequence: CDR1 SNHLY, CDR2 FYNNEI. The CDR3 here is CASSQGGWGQFF. The CDR3 nucleotides are TGTGCCAGCAGTCAGGGCGGATGGGGTCAGTTCTTC. Together with reference TRBV2 and TRBJ2-1, the CDR3 gives the full variable domain: EPEVTQTPSHQVTQMGQEVILRCVPISNHLYFYWYRQILGQKVEFLVSFYNNEISEKSEIFDDQFSVERPDGSNFTLKIRSTKLEDSAMYFCASSQGGWGQFFGPGTRLTVL.

This clonotype was seen a handful of times. The V call is TRBV21-1, the J call TRBJ2-4. TRBV21-1 has pseudogene status. The CDR3 is 12 residues long. DNA of the CDR3: TGTGCCAGCAGTACAATAAAAAACATTCAGTACTTC. Its protein is CASSTIKNIQYF.

This clonotype turned up a few times. The V gene is TRBV11-2, the J gene TRBJ2-2; D call uncertain. The V end was cut by 5 bases, the J end by 0 bases, with 13 bases between. The CDR3 spans 16 residues. From germline, CDR1 is SGHAT and CDR2 FQNNGV. The CDR3: CASSRRTVANTGELFF. The DNA of the CDR3 is TGTGCCAGCAGCCGGCGAACAGTAGCGAACACCGGGGAGCTGTTTTTT. Variable domain in full (rest from reference TRBV11-2 and TRBJ2-2): EAGVAQSPRYKIIEKRQSVAFWCNPISGHATLYWYQQILGQGPKLLIQFQNNGVVDDSQLPKDRFSAERLKGVDSTLKIQPAKLEDSAVYLCASSRRTVANTGELFFGEGSRLTVL.

The rearrangement links TRBV12-3 or TRBV12-4 to TRBJ1-2, with D possibly being TRBD1 (5 bases). The CDR3 has 15 residues. The V end was cut by 5 bases, the J end by 4 bases, with 17 bases between. CDR3: CASSPGTPVVYGYTF. CDR3 bases: TGTGCCAGCAGTCCAGGGACTCCGGTCGTCTATGGCTACACCTTC.

This chain uses TRBV29-1 with TRBJ2-3, with 7 bases aligning to TRBD1. Germline V lookup: CDR1 SQVTM, CDR2 ANQGSEA. This CDR3 spans 15 amino acids. Trimming cost V 4 bases and J 1 base; bases outside gene matches: 8. CDR3 amino acids: CSVGQGLEGTDTQYF. The CDR3 region has the DNA TGCAGCGTTGGACAGGGTTTAGAGGGCACAGATACGCAGTATTTT.

This sequence joins TRBV20-1 and TRBJ2-1, with D tentatively TRBD2 (6 bases). The last part of the DNA fits TRBJ2-7 better; the J call may be wrong. Per the germline V gene, CDR1 is DFQATT and CDR2 is SNEGSKA (reference sequence). The CDR3 contains 13 residues. The CDR3 DNA is TGCAGTAGTAGCGGAGGTTTGACCTACGAGCAGTACTTC. Residues: CSSSGGLTYEQYF.

This clonotype was counted only a few times. This sequence joins TRBV12-3 or TRBV12-4 and TRBJ1-4, with no clear D. V shed 3 bases and J shed 11 bases, with 13 bases lying between them. This CDR3 comprises 13 residues. The CDR3 bases are TGTGCCAGCAGTTTCTGGCGGTCGGAGAAACTGTTTTTT. It yields the protein CASSFWRSEKLFF.

This chain links TRBV18 with TRBJ1-2, with D possibly being TRBD1 (5 bases). The CDR3 runs 17 residues. The V gene lost 2 bases and the J gene lost 0 bases, with 16 bases spanning the gap. CDR1 and CDR2 (germline): KGHSH, LQKENI. The CDR3 nucleotides read TGTGCCAGCTCACCAATAATCCTAGGGGCTGCTAACTATGGCTACACCTTC. This codes for CASSPIILGAANYGYTF.

The chain recombines TRBV6-2 or TRBV6-3 with TRBJ2-5; TRBD2 matches 15 bases. The CDR3 length is 19 residues. CDR1 and CDR2 (germline): MNHEY, SVGEGT. V lost 4 bases to trimming and J lost 0 bases; unmatched junction nucleotides: 9. Here the CDR3 reads CASSWRPGTSGGYQETQYF. The DNA of the CDR3 is TGTGCCAGCAGTTGGAGGCCCGGGACTAGCGGGGGGTACCAAGAGACCCAGTACTTC.

The gene calls are TRBV7-2 and TRBJ2-4, with D possibly being TRBD2 (5 bases). The CDR3 totals 12 residues. Germline loops: CDR1 SGHTA, CDR2 FQGNSA. The germline V and J ends were trimmed by 4 bases and 6 bases, with 7 bases remaining between them. The CDR3 DNA reads as TGTGCCAGCAGCTCCCTAGCAAACATTCAGTACTTC. This sequence encodes CASSSLANIQYF.

The V gene is TRBV6-6, the J gene TRBJ2-7; no reliable D call. The CDR3 sequence is 14 residues long. Germline V gene data show CDR1 as MNHNY and CDR2 as SVGAGI (reference sequence). V gave up 6 bases and J gave up 2 bases, with 14 bases separating them. CDR3 coding DNA: TGTGCCAGCAGAACTAAAAGCCCACCCTACGAGCAGTACTTC. It specifies CASRTKSPPYEQYF.

The chain links TRBV7-2 to TRBJ2-7; possible D gene TRBD2, 6 bases. In germline, CDR1 is SGHTA, CDR2 FQGNSA. V lost 4 bases and J lost 7, with 17 bases in between. There are 14 residues in the CDR3. The CDR3 sequence is CASSSTVLAQEQYF. The CDR3 DNA follows: TGTGCCAGCAGCTCGACCGTACTAGCCCAGGAGCAGTACTTC.

The chain couples TRBV4-1 to TRBJ2-7; D is unclear. The germline V gene has CDR1 MGHRA and CDR2 YSYEKL. This CDR3 spans 16 amino acids. V shed 1 base and J shed 4 bases, with 17 bases lying between them. The CDR3 sequence is CASSQVSRGEEYEQYF. CDR3 sequence (DNA): TGCGCCAGCAGCCAAGTTAGTAGAGGAGAGGAGTACGAGCAGTACTTC.

This chain connects TRBV6-5 to TRBJ2-5; 9 positions agree with TRBD1. CDR1 MNHEY and CDR2 SVGAGI come from the germline V gene. CDR3 length equals 16 residues. The junction had 20 bases not matched to a gene; V was cut back by 5 bases and J by 13 bases. CDR3 sequence reads: CASSPTAGTGIWQPYF. DNA of the CDR3: TGTGCCAGCAGTCCCACCGCCGGGACAGGGATTTGGCAGCCGTACTTC.

This clonotype showed up just a few times. This chain connects TRBV12-3 or TRBV12-4 to TRBJ1-4; a possible D gene is TRBD1 (5 bases). There are 12 residues in the CDR3. Trimming cost V 3 bases and J 8 bases, with 7 bases left between them. The CDR3 DNA follows: TGTGCCAGCAGTTTTTGGGGGGAAAAACTGTTTTTT. This sequence encodes CASSFWGEKLFF.

The chain links TRBV7-2 to TRBJ1-2, with a tentative D call TRBD1 (5 bases). The ends were cut back, 6 bases at V and 0 bases at J, with 11 bases in the middle. Germline V gene lookup returns CDR1 SGHTA and CDR2 FQGNSA. This CDR3 spans 14 amino acids. CDR3 DNA: TGTGCCAGCAGTTCAGCCAGGGCTAACTATGGCTACACCTTC. This translates into CASSSARANYGYTF.

This clonotype was seen a few times. The V gene is TRBV28, the J gene TRBJ1-1; D call uncertain. The germline V gene has CDR1 MDHEN and CDR2 SYDVKM. V lost 4 bases to trimming and J lost 6 bases, with 24 bases between them. The CDR3 loop spans 17 amino acids. For the CDR3, the DNA is TGTGCCAGCAGTTCCTCCCTTCACCTTACAAGTTTGCCTGAAGCTTTCTTT. It yields the protein CASSSSLHLTSLPEAFF.

V usage is TRBV6-2 or TRBV6-3 and J usage is TRBJ2-1, with 9 bases that match TRBD2. This CDR3 is 14 amino acids long. Germline CDR1 MNHEY, CDR2 SVGEGT. The trim removed 8 bases at V and 8 bases at J, leaving 10 bases unmatched. The CDR3 DNA reads TGTGCCAGCCGTAGAGGGACTAGCAGGGATGAGCAGTTCTTC. This sequence encodes CASRRGTSRDEQFF.